This T cell receptor (beta chain) was found in a study of blood T cell repertoires in COVID-19. CDR1 KGHDR and CDR2 SFDVKD come from the germline V gene. The J segment lost 8 bases and the V segment lost 7 bases, leaving 6 bases of the junction unmatched. This CDR3 has 13 residues. Per the original methods: Nucleated cell counts were estimated from reference gene primer amplification. Using immunoSEQ multiplex PCR, the repertoire was profiled, and TCRdb retains in-frame clones only, with some absent. D and trimming come from the DNA, and the V and J calls and clone size come from that table. The data contain a few hundred thousand clones, more than 85% of them singletons.

The TCR sequence derives from a man under 40 with acute or convalescent COVID-19. The chain joins TRBV24-1 to TRBJ2-1; 8 bases map to TRBD1. The sequenced sample consisted of peripheral blood. The CDR3 DNA sequence: TGTGCCACCAGAGCCAGGGGGCGGGATGAGCAGTTCTTC. This sequence encodes CATRARGRDEQFF.